This T cell receptor (beta chain) was identified in a study of technical replicates of blood from a few donors. Trimming shortened V by 0 bases and J by 12 bases, and 24 bases separated the two germline ends. Germline V gives CDR1 SQVTM, CDR2 ANQGSEA. This CDR3 contains 15 residues. Sequenced by immunoSEQ multiplex PCR; TCRdb stores in-frame clones only, minus some. This table has about 64,000 clones, approximately 86% appearing once. V is TRBV29-1 and J is TRBJ2-7; maybe TRBD1 (8 bases). The source is a human donor in good health. Some clones in this sample may be carry-over from other donors' samples. Sequenced material: PBMCs. For the CDR3, the DNA is TGCAGCGTTGAAGATTGGAGCGGGACAGGACGAGCGCGGTACTTC. Translating it yields CSVEDWSGTGRARYF.